These 16 T cell receptor beta chains originate from one sample sequenced in a study of blood T cells in healthy people across ages. The use of a sample-barcoded 5' primer and a J-beta primer mix characterized a second PCR of about 7 to 12 cycles. Each CDR3 protein is one row after TCRdb ran MiXCR on the 5' RACE reads. The data hold about 1.5 million distinct CDR3 sequences, with 42% observed a single time. Sample: blood. The receptors derive from a woman aged 18 to 35 in good health.

This clonotype came up a few times. The CDR3 reads CASSSTTSGRQFF. As DNA, the CDR3 is TGTGCCAGCAGCTCAACGACTAGCGGGCGGCAGTTCTTC. V and J are TRBV7-2 and TRBJ2-1; 10 nucleotides line up with TRBD2. The CDR3 has 13 amino acids. Per the germline V gene, CDR1 is SGHTA and CDR2 is FQGNSA. V lost 4 bases, J lost 12 bases, and 6 bases stayed unmatched.

This clonotype was recorded a few times. This chain links TRBV7-2 with TRBJ2-3, with D possibly being TRBD1 (5 bases). Trimming removed 5 bases at V and 5 bases at J, with 11 bases between. The germline V gene encodes CDR1 SGHTA and CDR2 FQGNSA. This CDR3 comprises 13 residues. The CDR3, as DNA: TGTGCCAGCAGCCCCAGGGTGGGAGATACGCAGTATTTT. Protein: CASSPRVGDTQYF.

This clonotype appeared a few times. This chain uses TRBV6-5 with TRBJ1-2; no clear D gene. The CDR3 loop spans 13 amino acids. V was pared by 6 bases and J by 0 bases, with 8 bases between. Per the germline V gene, CDR1 is MNHEY and CDR2 is SVGAGI. As DNA, the CDR3 is TGTGCCAGCAGACCTATAGCTAACTATGGCTACACCTTC. It specifies CASRPIANYGYTF.

This clonotype was detected only a few times. The chain is built from TRBV20-1 and TRBJ1-2; 7 bases are a match to TRBD1. Germline V gene sequence: CDR1 DFQATT, CDR2 SNEGSKA (reference sequence). The V segment lost 6 bases and the J segment 8 bases; nucleotides outside the gene matches: 15. CDR3 length: 14 residues. CDR3 in amino acids: CSALTLAGGYGYTF. CDR3 sequence (DNA): TGCAGTGCCCTGACCCTCGCAGGGGGGTACGGCTACACCTTC.

The chain carries TRBV20-1 and TRBJ2-1, with D possibly matching TRBD2 (6 bases). Trimming left V 3 bases short and J 4 bases short, with 10 bases between. Germline V gene data show CDR1 as DFQATT and CDR2 as SNEGSKA (reference sequence). There are 13 residues in the CDR3. CDR3 residues: CSASRGEYNEQFF. CDR3 DNA: TGCAGTGCTAGTCGCGGGGAGTACAATGAGCAGTTCTTC.

The chain combines TRBV10-2 with TRBJ1-2, with TRBD1 identical over 10 bases. Germline V gene lookup returns CDR1 WSHSY and CDR2 SAAADI. V dropped 3 bases and J dropped 7; count of bases not matched to a gene: 8. CDR3 length equals 15 residues. The CDR3 bases are TGCGCCAGCAGTGACCCGACAGGGGGCGAATGTGGCTACACCTTC. It specifies CASSDPTGGECGYTF.

The chain is built from TRBV6-1 and TRBJ1-2, with 9 positions matching TRBD1. The germline gives CDR1 MNHNS, CDR2 SASEGT. J lost 3 bases, V lost 5 bases, and 7 bases had no gene match. The CDR3 is made up of 15 amino acids. The CDR3 nucleotides read TGTGCCAGCAGTCCTCTGGGACAGGGAGACTATGGCTACACCTTC. Translating it yields CASSPLGQGDYGYTF.

This clonotype appeared a few times. This chain uses TRBV19 with TRBJ2-7, with 7 bases fitting TRBD1. The J call may be incorrect, as the DNA end agrees better with TRBJ2-5. This CDR3 has 14 residues. Germline CDR1 reads LNHDA; CDR2 reads SQIVND (reference sequence). CDR3: CATTSPGQRETQYF. In DNA form, the CDR3 reads TGTGCCACAACCTCACCGGGACAGAGAGAGACCCAGTACTTC.

The rearrangement links TRBV27 to TRBJ2-7; 8 bases fit TRBD2. Germline V gene lookup returns CDR1 MNHEY and CDR2 SMNVEV (reference sequence). V lost 8 bases and J lost 2; bases outside the gene matches: 11. This CDR3 is built from 15 residues. The CDR3 region has the DNA TGTGCCAGCCAAAACACGGCGGGGGGCCCCTACGAGCAGTACTTC. It specifies CASQNTAGGPYEQYF.

The chain uses TRBV6-2 or TRBV6-3 and TRBJ1-5, with D possibly TRBD1 on 6 matching bases. The CDR3 contains 15 residues. The ends were cut back, 2 bases at V and 3 bases at J, with 11 bases in the middle. In germline, CDR1 is MNHEY, CDR2 SVGEGT. As DNA, the CDR3 is TGTGCCAGCAGTTACGTTGGGGGCCTCAATCAGCCCCAGCATTTT. Translated: CASSYVGGLNQPQHF.

This clonotype was detected only a few times. The chain has TRBV25-1 and TRBJ2-7; no clear D. The CDR3 consists of 14 residues. V dropped 6 bases and J dropped 3 bases, with 15 bases sitting between them. The germline CDR1 and CDR2 sequences are MGHDK and SYGVNS. The CDR3 region is CASRQGRNHYEQYF. DNA for the CDR3: TGTGCCAGCAGACAAGGACGGAATCACTACGAGCAGTACTTC.

This clonotype occurred a few times. The V call is TRBV20-1, the J call TRBJ2-5, with 11 bases lining up with TRBD2. TRBJ2-7 matches the DNA end more closely, so the J call is doubtful. CDR1 DFQATT and CDR2 SNEGSKA come from the germline V gene (reference sequence). The CDR3 spans 16 residues. CDR3 protein: CSARFPWTSGPCEQYF. The DNA of the CDR3 is TGCAGTGCTAGATTCCCCTGGACTAGCGGGCCCTGCGAGCAGTACTTC.

This clonotype occurred a few times. V is TRBV4-3 and J is TRBJ1-6, with D unclear. V shed 0 bases and J shed 10 bases, with 10 bases lying between them. There are 14 residues in the CDR3. The germline V gene has CDR1 LGHNA and CDR2 YSLEER. CDR3 sequence reads: CASSQDQWGSPLHF. The CDR3 DNA sequence: TGCGCCAGCAGCCAAGATCAGTGGGGATCACCCCTCCACTTT.

The gene calls are TRBV20-1 and TRBJ1-1; D unclear. Germline V CDR1 and CDR2: DFQATT, SNEGSKA (reference sequence). The V end was cut by 6 bases, the J end by 0 bases, with 11 bases between. The CDR3 loop spans 13 amino acids. The CDR3 DNA is TGCAGTGCCCGGCTGGACTTGAACACTGAAGCTTTCTTT. It is translated as CSARLDLNTEAFF.

The chain is built from TRBV5-1 and TRBJ2-7; no reliable D call. The V end lost 4 bases, the J end lost 1 base, and 15 bases lay between the germline ends. CDR1 and CDR2 (germline): SGHRS, YFSETQ. The CDR3 totals 15 residues. The CDR3 DNA sequence: TGCGCCAGCAGCCCCACTCGCAGTTCTTCCTACGAGCAGTACTTC. Amino acids: CASSPTRSSSYEQYF.

At least ten counts were recorded for this clonotype. The chain combines TRBV7-3 with TRBJ2-1; no clear D. Germline V lookup: CDR1 SGHTA, CDR2 FQGTGA. The CDR3 consists of 13 residues. V lost 1 base and J 12 bases, leaving 13 bases between the germline ends. CDR3 sequence reads: CASSLSGSAGQFF. DNA of the CDR3: TGTGCCAGCAGCTTAAGTGGGTCGGCAGGGCAGTTCTTC.